Below, 17 T cell receptor beta chains from the same sample are listed, as sequenced in a study of beta chain features in type 1 diabetes. Findings of the study overall: The study found moderately but significantly shorter TCRB CDR3s in all four CD4+ subsets of Type 1 diabetes patients.

Expressed TCRB transcripts were sequenced because the isolated RNA had all been reverse transcribed beforehand. Some clones are missing from TCRdb's copy, which holds only in-frame ones; the method was immunoSEQ multiplex PCR. Among about 190,000 clones listed, 7.8% were seen once. What these receptors recognize is not known. Specimen: central memory CD4+ T cells from blood. All receptors come from a woman in her thirties or forties with type 1 diabetes.

This sequence joins TRBV30 and TRBJ1-5, with D possibly TRBD1 on 6 matching bases. CDR3 length equals 14 residues. The ends were cut back, 2 bases at V and 3 bases at J, with 11 bases in the middle. Germline V lookup: CDR1 GTSNPN, CDR2 SVGIG (reference sequence). The CDR3 reads CAWSRGGFNQPQHF. CDR3 coding DNA: TGTGCCTGGAGTAGAGGGGGTTTCAATCAGCCCCAGCATTTT. Full variable domain (missing parts from reference TRBV30 and TRBJ1-5): SQTIHQWPATLVQPVGSPLSLECTVEGTSNPNLYWYRQAAGRGLQLLFYSVGIGQISSEVPQNLSASRPQDRQFILSSKKLLLSDSGFYLCAWSRGGFNQPQHFGDGTRLSIL.

This clone appeared a few times. The chain uses TRBV28 and TRBJ1-1; a weak D match, TRBD1 (5 bases). This CDR3 spans 12 amino acids. The germline V and J ends were trimmed by 6 bases and 9 bases, with 14 bases remaining between them. Germline-derived CDR1 and CDR2 are MDHEN and SYDVKM. This CDR3 reads CASSYKTVKAFF. In nucleotides, the CDR3 is TGTGCCAGCAGCTACAAGACAGTGAAAGCTTTCTTT.

This clone has just a few counts. V is TRBV5-5 and J is TRBJ2-2, with 10 positions matching TRBD2. Germline CDR1 SGHKS, CDR2 YYEKEE (reference sequence). The CDR3 totals 16 residues. Losses at the gene ends were 7 bases for V and 6 bases for J; bases not matched to a gene: 12. CDR3 in amino acids: CASPKDPGTSAGELFF. The CDR3 DNA reads as TGTGCCAGCCCCAAAGACCCCGGGACTAGCGCCGGGGAGCTGTTTTTT.

The chain links TRBV7-2 to TRBJ1-6, with D unclear. The CDR3 is 13 residues long. V lost 0 bases to trimming and J lost 13 bases, with 10 bases between them. Germline loops: CDR1 SGHTA, CDR2 FQGNSA. CDR3 residues: CASSLAMDSPLHF. CDR3 DNA sequence: TGTGCCAGCAGCTTAGCTATGGACTCCCCCCTCCACTTT. Supplemented by reference TRBV7-2 and TRBJ1-6, the full variable domain reads GAGVSQSPSNKVTEKGKDVELRCDPISGHTALYWYRQSLGQGLEFLIYFQGNSAPDKSGLPSDRFSAERTGGSVSTLTIQRTQQEDSAVYLCASSLAMDSPLHFGNGTRLTVT.

This clone came up a few times. The chain couples TRBV27 to TRBJ2-7; D is uncertain. The V end lost 8 bases, the J end lost 4 bases, and 6 bases lay between the germline ends. The CDR3 has 10 amino acids. Germline CDR1 MNHEY, CDR2 SMNVEV (reference sequence). The CDR3 here is CASGRYEQYF. CDR3 coding DNA: TGTGCCAGCGGTCGGTACGAGCAGTACTTC.

The genes are TRBV9 and TRBJ2-5; TRBD1 aligns across 10 bases. V was clipped by 6 bases and J by 5 bases; unmatched bases: 7. The CDR3 runs to 14 residues. CDR1 is SGDLS, CDR2 YYNGEE, per germline. CDR3 residues: CASTRGTGAETQYF. The CDR3 DNA follows: TGTGCCAGCACCAGGGGGACAGGGGCCGAGACCCAGTACTTC. Supplemented by reference TRBV9 and TRBJ2-5, the full variable domain reads DSGVTQTPKHLITATGQRVTLRCSPRSGDLSVYWYQQSLDQGLQFLIQYYNGEERAKGNILERFSAQQFPDLHSELNLSSLELGDSALYFCASTRGTGAETQYFGPGTRLLVL.

This clone was found a few times. The sample has other DNA sequences that encode this CDR3 too. The chain recombines TRBV9 with TRBJ2-3; 8 bases map to TRBD2. The germline V gene encodes CDR1 SGDLS and CDR2 YYNGEE. The CDR3 has 16 amino acids. J was trimmed by 0 bases and V by 0 bases; bases with no gene match: 3. The CDR3 DNA reads TGTGCCAGCAGCGTAGGGTCTAGCGGGAGCACAGATACGCAGTATTTT. This translates into CASSVGSSGSTDTQYF. The full variable domain, its missing parts supplied by reference TRBV9 and TRBJ2-3, is DSGVTQTPKHLITATGQRVTLRCSPRSGDLSVYWYQQSLDQGLQFLIQYYNGEERAKGNILERFSAQQFPDLHSELNLSSLELGDSALYFCASSVGSSGSTDTQYFGPGTRLTVL.

This clone was seen only a few times. The V and J genes are TRBV19 and TRBJ1-1, with a weak D call TRBD1 (5 bases). Germline V gene data show CDR1 as LNHDA and CDR2 as SQIVND (reference sequence). V gave up 10 bases and J gave up 0 bases, with 9 bases separating them. CDR3 length: 12 amino acids. In DNA form, the CDR3 reads TGTGCCACGAGACAGTTGAACACTGAAGCTTTCTTT. Translation: CATRQLNTEAFF.

This clone was seen a handful of times. V gene TRBV29-1 combines with J gene TRBJ2-7; 10 bases match TRBD1. The germline CDR1 and CDR2 sequences are SQVTM and ANQGSEA. The length of the CDR3 is 15 residues. Losses at the gene ends were 4 bases for V and 5 bases for J; bases not matched to a gene: 11. The DNA for the CDR3 is TGCAGCGTTGTAGGGGAAGGGACAGGGGTCCACGAGCAGTACTTC. This encodes CSVVGEGTGVHEQYF.

The V and J genes are TRBV6-5 and TRBJ2-5, with D possibly matching TRBD1 (6 bases). Germline V lookup: CDR1 MNHEY, CDR2 SVGAGI. V dropped 5 bases and J dropped 4 bases, with 14 bases sitting between them. This CDR3 has 14 residues. The CDR3 is CASSPTGSGETQYF. CDR3 sequence (DNA): TGTGCCAGCAGTCCTACAGGGTCTGGAGAGACCCAGTACTTC.

The gene calls are TRBV18 and TRBJ1-5; D gene ambiguous. Germline V lookup: CDR1 KGHSH, CDR2 LQKENI. There are 13 residues in the CDR3. V shed 2 bases and J shed 5 bases, with 7 bases lying between them. The DNA for the CDR3 is TGTGCCAGCTCACCAGATTCAGATCAGCCCCAGCATTTT. It encodes CASSPDSDQPQHF.

This clone was detected only a few times. The chain joins TRBV6-5 to TRBJ2-1, with D possibly being TRBD2 (6 bases). The CDR3 runs to 16 residues. The V end was cut by 2 bases, the J end by 8 bases, with 19 bases between. CDR1 MNHEY and CDR2 SVGAGI come from the germline V gene. The CDR3 coding sequence is TGTGCCAGCAGTTACCCCGGAGGGAGCAAGGTCTATGAGCAGTTCTTC. Translation: CASSYPGGSKVYEQFF.

The sample holds many counts of this clone. The CDR3 spells CASSQDGGGPGDTQYF. The DNA of the CDR3 is TGCGCCAGCAGCCAAGATGGCGGGGGGCCGGGGGATACGCAGTATTTT. This chain joins TRBV4-3 and TRBJ2-3, with 8 bases aligning to TRBD2. The germline V gene encodes CDR1 LGHNA and CDR2 YSLEER. This CDR3 has 16 residues. With V trimmed by 0 bases and J by 6 bases, 8 bases remained unmatched.

This clone was seen a few times. J is TRBJ1-5 and V is TRBV19; D ambiguous. The CDR3 totals 15 residues. V lost 3 bases to trimming and J lost 6 bases, with 15 bases between them. CDR1 LNHDA and CDR2 SQIVND come from the germline V gene (reference sequence). This CDR3 reads CASSIFTGSVQPQHF. Written as DNA, the CDR3 is TGTGCCAGTAGTATTTTCACCGGGTCCGTTCAGCCCCAGCATTTT. The full variable domain, with the rest looked up from reference TRBV19 and TRBJ1-5, is DGGITQSPKYLFRKEGQNVTLSCEQNLNHDAMYWYRQDPGQGLRLIYYSQIVNDFQKGDIAEGYSVSREKKESFPLTVTSAQKNPTAFYLCASSIFTGSVQPQHFGDGTRLSIL.

The chain joins TRBV5-5 to TRBJ1-2; D not certain. The CDR3 is 16 residues long. V was shortened by 0 bases and J by 5 bases, with 17 bases between the two germline ends. The germline gives CDR1 SGHKS, CDR2 YYEKEE (reference sequence). CDR3 protein: CASSLGRSLEIYGYTF. The CDR3 region has the DNA TGTGCCAGCAGCTTGGGACGCAGCCTGGAGATTTATGGCTACACCTTC.

This clone was seen many times. The rearrangement joins TRBV7-2 to TRBJ2-3; 8 bases map to TRBD2. The CDR3 contains 12 residues. V trimming: 5 bases; J trimming: 8 bases; junction bases outside the gene matches: 3. Looked up from germline, CDR1 is SGHTA and CDR2 is FQGNSA. In DNA, the CDR3 is TGTGCCAGCAGCCTCCTAGCGGGTACGCAGTATTTT. Amino acids: CASSLLAGTQYF.

This chain uses TRBV29-1 with TRBJ2-1, with D tentatively TRBD1 (6 bases). There are 17 residues in the CDR3. With 7 bases removed from V and 0 bases from J, the gap between germline ends came to 22 bases. CDR1 is SQVTM, CDR2 ANQGSEA, per germline. The CDR3 DNA reads as TGCAGCGCCACCGGGACAATTAGGGCTAGCTCCTACAATGAGCAGTTCTTC. Protein sequence: CSATGTIRASSYNEQFF.